This TCR beta chain came from a study of response to subunit inactivated influenza vaccine. The V and J ends lost 2 bases and 0 bases, in that order; junction bases with no gene match: 6. CDR1 SGHTA and CDR2 FQGTGA come from the germline V gene. The CDR3 sequence is 16 residues long. TCRdb used MiXCR to reprocess the RT-PCR reads, holding one entry per CDR3 protein. Here the sample spans about 800,000 distinct CDR3 sequences, 21% being singletons. This material consisted of PBMCs from blood, taken 5 days after vaccination. This rearrangement joins TRBV7-3 to TRBJ2-5, with 7 bases aligning to TRBD2. The TCR was taken from a man aged 45-65 years who received an inactivated influenza vaccine. CDR3 bases: TGTGCCAGCAGCTTACGGGACTATTGGTACCAAGAGACCCAGTACTTC. Amino acid sequence: CASSLRDYWYQETQYF.